The following is a TCR beta chain sequence with its context. In its sample, this clonotype was seen a few times. Its antigen target is currently unknown. The sample holds no much larger clone one base away, and base qualities are not on file. The sequencing machine was an Illumina HiSeq 1500. TCRdb handled the public reads itself, with Q25 trimming in fastp and clone calling in MiXCR, and kept productive beta chains. Rows are unified per CDR3 protein, each entry keeping the most common DNA and genes. The sample records some 800,000 distinct CDR3 sequences, 25% to 35% of which are singletons. The ten most abundant clones make up around 13% of the sample. Interpreted using the paper, the treatment or condition label stands for: in vitro stimulation with specific CMV peptide epitopes to enrich CMV-specific T cells. The sample belongs to a study of T cell repertoires in cytomegalovirus infection (dated by TCRdb to the late 2010s). Concerning the study at large: Peptide stimulations targeted recently identified HLA-C-restricted CMV epitopes, whose presentation resists viral immunomodulation, together with well-studied HLA-B-restricted epitopes. Because public TCR beta signatures pointed to carriage of CMV infection together with the matching HLA type, the HLA type of each donor mattered for the analysis.

CDR1 is given as LGHNA and CDR2 as YSLEER, both from the germline V gene. Its CDR3 holds 14 amino acids, cysteine through phenylalanine. Solely the CDR3 DNA is kept, with 42 bases framed from the first base. V loses 4 bases, J loses 7 bases, and the germline ends lie 16 bases apart. Results and caveats for the whole study, not just this receptor: Carriers of CMV infection plus the relevant HLA type were discriminated by the cumulative frequency of public TCR beta family members in the study cohort and in an independent roughly 370-donor cohort. The ex vivo response was dominated by HLA-C-restricted CMV-specific TCR beta clonotypes, and the single most frequent clonotype in two of eight donors was supplied by these HLA-C-restricted clonotypes.

The sequence was collected from a human donor in good health (CMV status not recorded). Some clones in this sample may be carry-over from other donors' samples. The specimen comprised cultured CD8+ T cells from PBMCs, sampled from culture after CMV antigen stimulation. This receptor chain uses TRBV4-3 and TRBJ1-2, with TRBD1 tentatively as D gene (5 bases match). Here the CDR3 is given as CASSRRGDPRGYTF. The sequenced DNA: TGCGCCAGCAGCCGACGCGGGGACCCACGTGGCTACACCTTC.